This T cell receptor (beta chain) was captured in a study of glioma-infiltrating T cells after dendritic cell vaccination. The protocol was immunoSEQ multiplex PCR, while the TCRdb copy is restricted to in-frame clones and leaves out a portion. This sample has 55,000 to 75,000 clones; around 86% occur once, and the top ten carry 7.9%. Selection required adequate fresh-frozen tumor tissue plus more than two years' survival data. Per the germline V gene, CDR1 is SGHTA and CDR2 is FQGTGA. The ends lost 4 bases at V and 3 bases at J; junction bases unmatched: 12. The CDR3 is made up of 17 amino acids. This specimen consisted of blood, obtained before dendritic cell vaccination. The V gene is TRBV7-3, the J gene TRBJ2-3, with 8 bases that match TRBD2. The clonotype was recovered from a human donor with glioblastoma. The CDR3 DNA reads as TGTGCCAGCAGCTCCCAGATTCTGGGCGGGGGGACAGATACGCAGTATTTT. Residues: CASSSQILGGGTDTQYF.